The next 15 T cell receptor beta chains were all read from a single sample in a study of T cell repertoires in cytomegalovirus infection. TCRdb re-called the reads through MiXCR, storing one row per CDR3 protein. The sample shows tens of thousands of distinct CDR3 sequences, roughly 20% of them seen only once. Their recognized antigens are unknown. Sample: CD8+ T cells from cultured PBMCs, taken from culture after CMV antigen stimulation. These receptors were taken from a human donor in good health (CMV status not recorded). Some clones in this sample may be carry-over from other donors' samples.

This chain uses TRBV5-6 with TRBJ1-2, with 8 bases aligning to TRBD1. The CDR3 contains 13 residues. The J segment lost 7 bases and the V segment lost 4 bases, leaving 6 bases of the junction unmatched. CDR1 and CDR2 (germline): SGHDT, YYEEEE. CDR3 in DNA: TGTGCCAGCAGCCAACGGACAGGGTTTGGCTACACCTTC. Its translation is CASSQRTGFGYTF.

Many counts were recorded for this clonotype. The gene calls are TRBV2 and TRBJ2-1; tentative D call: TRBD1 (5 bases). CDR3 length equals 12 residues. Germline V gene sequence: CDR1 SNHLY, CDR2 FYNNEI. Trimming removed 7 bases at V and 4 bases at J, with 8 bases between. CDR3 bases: TGTGCCAGCATAGACAGTTACAATGAGCAGTTCTTC. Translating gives CASIDSYNEQFF.

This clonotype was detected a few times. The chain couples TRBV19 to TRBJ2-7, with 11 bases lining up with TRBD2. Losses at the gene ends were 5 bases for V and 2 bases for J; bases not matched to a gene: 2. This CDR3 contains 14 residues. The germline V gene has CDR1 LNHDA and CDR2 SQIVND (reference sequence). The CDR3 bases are TGTGCCAGTAGTGCACTAGCGGGGGCCTACGAGCAGTACTTC. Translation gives CASSALAGAYEQYF.

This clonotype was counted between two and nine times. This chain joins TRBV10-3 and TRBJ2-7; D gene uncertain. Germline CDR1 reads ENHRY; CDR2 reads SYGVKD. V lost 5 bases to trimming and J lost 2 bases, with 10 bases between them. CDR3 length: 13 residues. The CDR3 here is CAISRTETYEQYF. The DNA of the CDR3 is TGTGCCATCAGTCGGACGGAGACCTACGAGCAGTACTTC.

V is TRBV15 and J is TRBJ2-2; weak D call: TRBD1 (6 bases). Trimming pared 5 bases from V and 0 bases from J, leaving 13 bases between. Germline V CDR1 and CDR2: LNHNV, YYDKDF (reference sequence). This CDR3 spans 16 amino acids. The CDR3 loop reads CATSPRDTSNTGELFF. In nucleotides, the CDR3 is TGTGCCACCAGCCCTCGGGACACTTCGAACACCGGGGAGCTGTTTTTT. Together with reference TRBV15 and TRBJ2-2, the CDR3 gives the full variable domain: DAMVIQNPRYQVTQFGKPVTLSCSQTLNHNVMYWYQQKSSQAPKLLFHYYDKDFNNEADTPDNFQSRRPNTSFCFLDIRSPGLGDTAMYLCATSPRDTSNTGELFFGEGSRLTVL.

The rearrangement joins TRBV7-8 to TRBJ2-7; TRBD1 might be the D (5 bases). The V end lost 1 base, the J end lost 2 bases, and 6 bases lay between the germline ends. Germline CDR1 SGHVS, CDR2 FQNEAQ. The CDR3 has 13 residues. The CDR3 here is CASSLGRAYEQYF. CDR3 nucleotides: TGTGCCAGCAGCTTAGGCAGGGCCTACGAGCAGTACTTC.

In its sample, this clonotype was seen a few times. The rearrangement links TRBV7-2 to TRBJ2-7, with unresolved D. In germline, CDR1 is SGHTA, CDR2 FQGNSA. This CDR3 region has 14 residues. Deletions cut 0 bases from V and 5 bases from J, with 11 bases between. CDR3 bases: TGTGCCAGCAGCTTAGCCCCTTCTATGGACGAGCAGTACTTC. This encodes CASSLAPSMDEQYF. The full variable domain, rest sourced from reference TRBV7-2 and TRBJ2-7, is GAGVSQSPSNKVTEKGKDVELRCDPISGHTALYWYRQSLGQGLEFLIYFQGNSAPDKSGLPSDRFSAERTGGSVSTLTIQRTQQEDSAVYLCASSLAPSMDEQYFGPGTRLTVT.

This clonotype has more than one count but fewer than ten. The CDR3 DNA is TGTGCCAGCATTTACAAGGGGGCGCGAACTGAAGCTTTCTTT. Its protein product is CASIYKGARTEAFF. The J gene is TRBJ1-1, the V gene TRBV12-3 or TRBV12-4, with 7 bases matching TRBD1. The CDR3 has 14 amino acids. V trimming: 7 bases; J trimming: 5 bases; junction bases outside the gene matches: 10.

CDR3 residues: CASSFPGTLANTGELFF. As DNA, the CDR3 is TGTGCCAGCAGCTTTCCTGGGACCCTCGCGAACACCGGGGAGCTGTTTTTT. The V call is TRBV7-2, the J call TRBJ2-2; D possibly matches TRBD1 or TRBD2 (5 bases each). The V gene lost 3 bases and the J gene lost 0 bases, with 14 bases spanning the gap. CDR1 is SGHTA, CDR2 FQGNSA, per germline. This CDR3 comprises 17 residues.

The CDR3 DNA reads TGTGCCAGCAGCCAACGACAGGGGATATTCACTGAAGCTTTCTTT. It yields the protein CASSQRQGIFTEAFF. The chain uses TRBV6-2 or TRBV6-3 and TRBJ1-1, with TRBD1 identical over 8 bases. J was trimmed by 4 bases and V by 6 bases; bases with no gene match: 10. CDR3 size: 15 residues. Germline V CDR1 and CDR2: MNHEY, SVGEGT.

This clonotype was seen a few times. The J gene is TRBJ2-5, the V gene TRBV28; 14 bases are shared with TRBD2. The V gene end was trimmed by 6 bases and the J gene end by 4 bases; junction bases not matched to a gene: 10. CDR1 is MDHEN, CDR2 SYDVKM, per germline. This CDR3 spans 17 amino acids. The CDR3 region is CASSSGTSGGQGETQYF. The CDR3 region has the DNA TGTGCCAGCAGCTCTGGGACTAGCGGGGGCCAGGGAGAGACCCAGTACTTC.

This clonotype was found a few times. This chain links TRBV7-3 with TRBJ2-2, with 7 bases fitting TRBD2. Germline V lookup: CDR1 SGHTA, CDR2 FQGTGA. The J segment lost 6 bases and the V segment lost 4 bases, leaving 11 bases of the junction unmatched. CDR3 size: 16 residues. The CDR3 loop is CASSSQPGGLAGELFF. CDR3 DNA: TGTGCCAGCAGCTCCCAACCGGGAGGTCTCGCCGGGGAGCTGTTTTTT.

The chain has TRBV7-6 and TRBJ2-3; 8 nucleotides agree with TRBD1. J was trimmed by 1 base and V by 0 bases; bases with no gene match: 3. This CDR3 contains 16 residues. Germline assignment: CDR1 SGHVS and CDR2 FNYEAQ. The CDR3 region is CASSLAAGQGTDTQYF. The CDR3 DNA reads TGTGCCAGCAGCTTAGCGGCGGGACAGGGCACAGATACGCAGTATTTT.

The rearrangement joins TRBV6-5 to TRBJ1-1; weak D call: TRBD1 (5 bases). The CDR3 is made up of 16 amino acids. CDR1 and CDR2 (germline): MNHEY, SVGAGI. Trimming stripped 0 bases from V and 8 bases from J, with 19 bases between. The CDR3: CASSYSPLLSPGEAFF. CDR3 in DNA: TGTGCCAGCAGTTACTCTCCACTTCTCAGTCCAGGGGAAGCTTTCTTT.

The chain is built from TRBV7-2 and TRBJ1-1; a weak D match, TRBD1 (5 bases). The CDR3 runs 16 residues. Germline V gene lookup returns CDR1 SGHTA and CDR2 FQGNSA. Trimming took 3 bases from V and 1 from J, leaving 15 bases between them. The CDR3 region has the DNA TGTGCCAGCAGCTTTTGGCAAGACAGACCGAACACTGAAGCTTTCTTT. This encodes CASSFWQDRPNTEAFF.